A single T cell receptor (beta chain) is shown here with its context. This clone was counted between two and nine times. Its antigen target is currently unknown. Nothing much larger sits one base from this clone, and base qualities are not available. The sample's time point label, in plain terms: baseline before first vaccination. The treatment or condition label, as the study defines it: meningococcal conjugate vaccine given as trial control. Vaccinee samples came from UK trials COV001 and COV002, including a single-blind randomized controlled phase 2/3 trial of AZD1222 (ChAdOx1 nCoV-19) in healthy adults. Trial participant PBMC samples were collected at day 0 and day 28 after the second dose for TCRbeta chain sequencing. For CDR1 and CDR2, the germline V gene lists SGHTA and FQGNSA. The CDR3 sequence holds 16 residues, the cysteine and valine included. Only CDR3 DNA remains: 48 bases, in frame from the first base. The V end gives up 5 bases and the J end 2 bases, leaving 6 bases in the junction not matched to a gene.

This specimen comes from a study of T cell responses to AZD1222 COVID-19 vaccine (dated by TCRdb to about 2021). Broadly, across the study: TCR sequencing covered fewer than 250 trial participants: some 210 given two doses of AZD1222 and about 26 given two doses of MenACWY control vaccine. Trial participants were enrolled by age into 18-55, 56-69 and 70-plus year subgroups, with approximately 150, 30 and 60 TCR-sequenced participants respectively.

The investigation overall reported the following: Participants were mostly white British and included more females than males, and it was suggested by the authors that clonal diversity may have been underestimated. The 56-69-year group was small, and its depth increase did not reach significance, likely because of low power. Spike-specific TCR breadth and depth rose significantly after two AZD1222 doses compared with day 0 and with MenACWY recipients. Conclusions about previously exposed vaccinees were limited because only a handful of AZD1222 recipients were SARS-CoV-2 seropositive at baseline. Reportedly, close to half of the unique spike-specific TCRs recognized epitopes lying outside the regions that are mutated in the B.1.351 and B.1.1.7 variants. No day 14 peak-response samples were available, so repertoires were characterized only after the peak T cell response. Vaccine-associated CD4 TCRs spanned the whole spike protein, with dominant responses in regions 160-218 and 743-854.

The CDR3 regions of human TCRbeta chains were analyzed by immunosequencing. For the original study's pipeline: TCRs in the repertoires were compared against a reference library of SARS-CoV-2-specific TCRs that had been generated with the MIRA antigen-specificity platform. Breadth was defined as the fraction of unique TCRs that were SARS-CoV-2-associated. Depth was defined as the fraction of total T cells that were SARS-CoV-2-associated. Using the MIRA data, every spike-specific TCR was mapped to the spike region that the TCR reacted to and assigned to either a CD4 or a CD8 class. Log10-transformed breadth and depth values were compared by one-way ANOVA with Sidak's multiple comparisons tests. The table comes from immuneACCESS by way of TCRdb, which keeps in-frame sequences with V and J called. Part of the clones is missing from these tables; in studies checked, under half for an unresolved V gene and the rest for unknown reasons. V and J calls plus clone size are reproduced from that table; the DNA served to infer D and trimming. The sample includes some 150,000 clones, with more than 75% observed a single time. In total, the top ten clones hold around 4.3% of the sample.

The chain is made from TRBV7-2 and TRBJ2-7; 13 central bases correspond to TRBD2. The TCR comes from an adult in good health. The specimen was peripheral blood, collected on day 0 of MenACWY control vaccination. The CDR3 region reads CASSPRLAGGPYEQYV. The DNA is as follows: TGTGCCAGCAGCCCCCGACTAGCGGGGGGCCCCTACGAGCAGTACGTC.